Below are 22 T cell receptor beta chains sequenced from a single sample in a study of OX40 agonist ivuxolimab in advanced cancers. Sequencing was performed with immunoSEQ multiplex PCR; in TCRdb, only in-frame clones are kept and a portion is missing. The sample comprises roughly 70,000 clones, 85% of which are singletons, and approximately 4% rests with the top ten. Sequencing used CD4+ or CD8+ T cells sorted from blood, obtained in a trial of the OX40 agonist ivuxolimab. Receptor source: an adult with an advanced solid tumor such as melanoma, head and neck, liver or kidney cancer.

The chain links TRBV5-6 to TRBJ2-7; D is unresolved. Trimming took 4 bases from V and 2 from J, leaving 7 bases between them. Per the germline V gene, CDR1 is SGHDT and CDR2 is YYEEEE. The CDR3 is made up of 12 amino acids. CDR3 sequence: CASSREAYEQYF. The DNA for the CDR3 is TGTGCCAGCAGCCGTGAGGCCTACGAGCAGTACTTC.

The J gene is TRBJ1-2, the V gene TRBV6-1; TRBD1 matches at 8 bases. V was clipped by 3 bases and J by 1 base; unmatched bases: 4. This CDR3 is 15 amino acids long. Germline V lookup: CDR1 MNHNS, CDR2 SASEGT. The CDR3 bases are TGTGCCAGCAGTGAGAGGACAGGGATTAACTATGGCTACACCTTC. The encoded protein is CASSERTGINYGYTF.

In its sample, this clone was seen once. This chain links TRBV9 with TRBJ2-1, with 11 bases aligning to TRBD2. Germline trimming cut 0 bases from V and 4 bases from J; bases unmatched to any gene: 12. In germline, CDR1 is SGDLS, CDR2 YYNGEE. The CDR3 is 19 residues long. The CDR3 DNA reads TGTGCCAGCAGCGTAGGGGGTCTAGCGGGAGGTAAAGGATACAATGAGCAGTTCTTC. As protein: CASSVGGLAGGKGYNEQFF.

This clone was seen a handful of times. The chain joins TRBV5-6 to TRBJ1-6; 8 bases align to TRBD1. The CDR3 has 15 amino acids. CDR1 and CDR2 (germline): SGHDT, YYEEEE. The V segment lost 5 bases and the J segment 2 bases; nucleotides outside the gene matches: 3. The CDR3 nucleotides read TGTGCCAGCAGGAGGACAGGGCCCTATAATTCACCCCTCCACTTT. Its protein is CASRRTGPYNSPLHF.

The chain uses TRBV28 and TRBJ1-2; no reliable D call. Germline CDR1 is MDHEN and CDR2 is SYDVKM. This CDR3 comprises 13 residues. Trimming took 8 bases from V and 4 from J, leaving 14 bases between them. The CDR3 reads CASSSTVLYGYTF. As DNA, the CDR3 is TGTGCCAGCTCGTCCACAGTTCTCTATGGCTACACCTTC.

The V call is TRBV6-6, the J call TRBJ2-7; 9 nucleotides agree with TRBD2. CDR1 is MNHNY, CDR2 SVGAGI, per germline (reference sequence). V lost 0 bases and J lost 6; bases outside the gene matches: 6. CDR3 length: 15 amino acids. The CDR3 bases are TGTGCCAGCAGTTACTCGATAGCGGGAGCCCTCGAGCAGTACTTC. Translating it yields CASSYSIAGALEQYF.

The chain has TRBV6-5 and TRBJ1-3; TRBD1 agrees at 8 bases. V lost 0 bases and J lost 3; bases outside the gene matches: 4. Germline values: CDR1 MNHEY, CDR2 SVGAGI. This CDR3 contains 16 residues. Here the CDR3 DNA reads TGTGCCAGCAGTTACTCCCAGGGGGCTATTGGAAACACCATATATTTT. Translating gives CASSYSQGAIGNTIYF.

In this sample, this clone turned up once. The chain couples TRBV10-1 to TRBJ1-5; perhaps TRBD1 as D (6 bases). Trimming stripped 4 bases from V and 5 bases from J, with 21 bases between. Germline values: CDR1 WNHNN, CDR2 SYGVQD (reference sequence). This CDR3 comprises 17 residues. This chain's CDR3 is CASSVGFRGFLDQPQHF. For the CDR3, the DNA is TGCGCCAGCAGTGTGGGGTTTAGGGGGTTTTTGGATCAGCCCCAGCATTTT.

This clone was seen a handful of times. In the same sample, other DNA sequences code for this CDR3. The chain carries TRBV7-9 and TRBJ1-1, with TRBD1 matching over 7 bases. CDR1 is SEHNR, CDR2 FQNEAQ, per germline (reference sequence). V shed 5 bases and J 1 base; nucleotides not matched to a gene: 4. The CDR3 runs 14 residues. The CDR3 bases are TGTGCCAGCAGCCTACAGGGGCCGAACACTGAAGCTTTCTTT. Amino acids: CASSLQGPNTEAFF.

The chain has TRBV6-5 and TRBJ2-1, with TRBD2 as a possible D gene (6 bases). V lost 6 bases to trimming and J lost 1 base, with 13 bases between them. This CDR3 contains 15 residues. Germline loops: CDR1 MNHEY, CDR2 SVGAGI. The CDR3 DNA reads TGTGCCAGCAGAAACGGGGGACCGTCCTACAATGAGCAGTTCTTC. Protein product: CASRNGGPSYNEQFF.

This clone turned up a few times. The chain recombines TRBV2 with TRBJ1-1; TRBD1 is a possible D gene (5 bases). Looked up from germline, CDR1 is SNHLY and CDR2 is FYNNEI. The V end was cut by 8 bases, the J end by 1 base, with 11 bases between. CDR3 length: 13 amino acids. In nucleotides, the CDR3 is TGTGCCAGCGCCGAGGACACGAACACTGAAGCTTTCTTT. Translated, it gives CASAEDTNTEAFF.

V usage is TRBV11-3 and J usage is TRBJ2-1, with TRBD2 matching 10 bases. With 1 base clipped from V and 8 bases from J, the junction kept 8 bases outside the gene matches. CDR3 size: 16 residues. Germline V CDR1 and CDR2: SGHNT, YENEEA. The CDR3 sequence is CASSLGLAGVKDEQFF. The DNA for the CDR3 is TGTGCCAGCAGCTTAGGGCTAGCGGGAGTTAAAGATGAGCAGTTCTTC. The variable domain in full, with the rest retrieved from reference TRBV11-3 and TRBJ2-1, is EAGVVQSPRYKIIEKKQPVAFWCNPISGHNTLYWYLQNLGQGPELLIRYENEEAVDDSQLPKDRFSAERLKGVDSTLKIQPAELGDSAVYLCASSLGLAGVKDEQFFGPGTRLTVL.

The CDR3 reads CASSLTGDSPQHF. In DNA form, the CDR3 reads TGTGCCAGCAGTTTAACAGGGGACTCGCCCCAGCATTTT. The rearrangement uses TRBV27 and TRBJ1-5; 7 nucleotides agree with TRBD1. This CDR3 has 13 amino acids. CDR1 is MNHEY and CDR2 is SMNVEV in the germline V gene (reference sequence). Germline trimming cut 2 bases from V and 9 bases from J; bases unmatched to any gene: 4.

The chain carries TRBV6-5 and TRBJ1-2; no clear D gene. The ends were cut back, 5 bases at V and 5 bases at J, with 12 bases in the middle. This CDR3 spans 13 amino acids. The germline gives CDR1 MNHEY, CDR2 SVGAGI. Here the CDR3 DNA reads TGTGCCAGCAGTCTGACAACTTTTTATGGCTACACCTTC. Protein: CASSLTTFYGYTF.

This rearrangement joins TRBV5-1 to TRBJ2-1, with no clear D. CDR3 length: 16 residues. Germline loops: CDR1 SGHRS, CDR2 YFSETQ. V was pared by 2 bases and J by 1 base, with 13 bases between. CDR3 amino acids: CASSFGRGRSYNEQFF. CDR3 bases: TGCGCCAGCAGCTTCGGCCGCGGCCGTTCCTACAATGAGCAGTTCTTC.

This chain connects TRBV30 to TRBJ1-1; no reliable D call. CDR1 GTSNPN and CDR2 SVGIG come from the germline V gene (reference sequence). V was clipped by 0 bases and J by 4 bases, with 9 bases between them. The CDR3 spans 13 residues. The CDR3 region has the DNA TGTGCCTGGAGTGTGGGATCCCCCACTGAAGCTTTCTTT. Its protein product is CAWSVGSPTEAFF.

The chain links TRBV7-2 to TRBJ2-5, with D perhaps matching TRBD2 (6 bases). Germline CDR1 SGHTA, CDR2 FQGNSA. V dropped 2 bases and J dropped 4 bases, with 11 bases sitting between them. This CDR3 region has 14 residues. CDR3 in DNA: TGTGCCAGCAGCTTAAGCACGGGGGTAGAGACCCAGTACTTC. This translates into CASSLSTGVETQYF. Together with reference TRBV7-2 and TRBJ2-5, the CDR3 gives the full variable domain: GAGVSQSPSNKVTEKGKDVELRCDPISGHTALYWYRQSLGQGLEFLIYFQGNSAPDKSGLPSDRFSAERTGGSVSTLTIQRTQQEDSAVYLCASSLSTGVETQYFGPGTRLLVL.

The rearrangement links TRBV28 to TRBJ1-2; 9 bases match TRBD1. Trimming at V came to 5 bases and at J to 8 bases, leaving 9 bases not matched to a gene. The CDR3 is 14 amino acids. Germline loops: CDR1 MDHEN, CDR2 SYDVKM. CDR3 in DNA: TGTGCCAGCAGTCCACGGACAGGGGAGTGGGGCTACACCTTC. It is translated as CASSPRTGEWGYTF.

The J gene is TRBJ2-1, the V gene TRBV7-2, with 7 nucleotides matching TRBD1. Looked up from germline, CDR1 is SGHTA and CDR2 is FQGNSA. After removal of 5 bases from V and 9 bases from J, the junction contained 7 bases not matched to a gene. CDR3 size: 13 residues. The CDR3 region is CASSPQGQSEQFF. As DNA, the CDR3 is TGTGCCAGCAGCCCACAGGGACAGAGTGAGCAGTTCTTC.

CDR3 nucleotide sequence: TGTGCCAGCAGTGAATCGTCGGCCCTCAACACTGAAGCTTTCTTT. Its protein is CASSESSALNTEAFF. V and J are TRBV6-1 and TRBJ1-1; D uncertain. Germline CDR1 is MNHNS and CDR2 is SASEGT. The CDR3 is 15 amino acids. V lost 2 bases and J 2 bases, leaving 12 bases between the germline ends.

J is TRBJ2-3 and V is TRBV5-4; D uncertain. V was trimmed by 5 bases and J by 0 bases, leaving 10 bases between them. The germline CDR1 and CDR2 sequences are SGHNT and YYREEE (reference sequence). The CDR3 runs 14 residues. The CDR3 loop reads CASRGRTSTDTQYF. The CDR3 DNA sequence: TGTGCCAGCAGAGGCCGCACTAGCACAGATACGCAGTATTTT. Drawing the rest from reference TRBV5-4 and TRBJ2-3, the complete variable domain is ETGVTQSPTHLIKTRGQQVTLRCSSQSGHNTVSWYQQALGQGPQFIFQYYREEENGRGNFPPRFSGLQFPNYSSELNVNALELDDSALYLCASRGRTSTDTQYFGPGTRLTVL.

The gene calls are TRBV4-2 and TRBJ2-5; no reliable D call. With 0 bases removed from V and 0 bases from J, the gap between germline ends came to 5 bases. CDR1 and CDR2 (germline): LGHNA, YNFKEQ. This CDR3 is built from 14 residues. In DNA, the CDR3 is TGTGCCAGCAGCCAAGATAGGAACCAAGAGACCCAGTACTTC. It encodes CASSQDRNQETQYF.